Listed below are T cell receptor beta chains from one sample, sequenced in a study of shared clonotypes between healthy human individuals. TCRdb keeps only in-frame clones here, not all; method: immunoSEQ multiplex PCR. The table shows approximately 840,000 clones, with about 96% occurring only once. Sequencing was done on a sample of naive CD8+ T cells sorted from blood. These receptors all stem from a man aged 25 to 40 in good health. CDR3s include the opening cysteine and the closing phenylalanine or tryptophan. The D gene is left open where the match is weak. A clone size is listed for some rows: how often the clone was seen (once, few, many), or a class if it is expanded.

TRBD1	TRBV27	TRBJ2-7	.	CASSHRQGASYEQYF	TGTGCCAGCAGTCACCGGCAGGGGGCTTCCTACGAGCAGTACTTC
.	TRBV2	TRBJ2-5	.	CASTPQYF	TGTGCCAGCACCCCCCAGTACTTC
TRBD1	TRBV6-5	TRBJ1-2	.	CASSYDAGGFNYGYTF	TGTGCCAGCAGTTACGACGCAGGGGGGTTCAACTATGGCTACACCTTC
.	TRBV29-1	TRBJ2-2	.	CSVVGRRSNTGELFF	TGCAGCGTTGTGGGCCGGCGGAGCAACACCGGGGAGCTGTTTTTT
TRBD2	TRBV14	TRBJ2-3	.	CASSQGVSGSSDTQYF	TGTGCCAGCAGCCAAGGGGTTAGCGGGAGCTCAGATACGCAGTATTTT
TRBD2	TRBV10-3	TRBJ2-1	.	CAISDAWTSANYNEQFF	TGTGCCATCAGTGACGCGTGGACTAGCGCGAACTACAATGAGCAGTTCTTC
TRBD2	TRBV4-3	TRBJ2-1	once	CASSQDRTSGSLRFF	TGCGCCAGCAGCCAAGACCGGACTAGCGGGAGCCTAAGGTTCTTC
.	TRBV27	TRBJ2-7	few	CASSKWARGSEQYF	TGTGCCAGCAGCAAGTGGGCCCGTGGGAGCGAGCAGTACTTC
TRBD2	TRBV7-6	TRBJ2-7	.	CASSWTSGLSYEQYF	TGTGCCAGCAGCTGGACTAGCGGGTTGTCCTACGAGCAGTACTTC
TRBD1	TRBV2	TRBJ1-2	.	CASSEAWTGPYGYTF	TGTGCCAGCAGTGAAGCATGGACAGGGCCCTATGGCTACACCTTC
.	TRBV4-1	TRBJ1-3	.	CASSQEEVPGNTIYF	TGCGCCAGCAGCCAAGAAGAAGTTCCTGGAAACACCATATATTTT
TRBD1	TRBV5-1	TRBJ1-2	.	CASSPGQGTIYYGYTF	TGCGCCAGCAGCCCGGGACAGGGGACCATCTACTATGGCTACACCTTC
.	TRBV6-5	TRBJ2-7	.	CASSYGGGSYEQYF	TGTGCCAGCAGTTACGGTGGGGGCAGCTACGAGCAGTACTTC
.	TRBV11-2	TRBJ2-1	.	CASSLDTSSYNEQFF	TGTGCCAGCAGCCTTGATACGAGCTCCTACAATGAGCAGTTCTTC
TRBD1	TRBV5-1	TRBJ2-1	.	CASSYGQVDNEQFF	TGCGCCAGCAGCTACGGACAGGTAGACAATGAGCAGTTCTTC
.	TRBV6-1	TRBJ2-3	.	CASSEEWLGRIYSDTQYF	TGTGCCAGCAGTGAAGAATGGTTGGGCAGGATCTATTCAGATACGCAGTATTTT
.	TRBV11-1	TRBJ2-2	.	CASSHAENTGELFF	TGTGCCAGCAGCCATGCGGAGAACACCGGGGAGCTGTTTTTT
.	TRBV20-1	TRBJ2-7	.	CSAREGNEQYF	TGCAGTGCTAGAGAGGGAAACGAGCAGTACTTC
TRBD1	TRBV29-1	TRBJ1-1	.	CSLQGQGLSEAFF	TGCAGCTTACAAGGACAGGGGCTCTCTGAAGCTTTCTTT
.	TRBV27	TRBJ2-7	.	CASSLTRGEQYF	TGTGCCAGCAGTTTAACCAGGGGCGAGCAGTACTTC
.	TRBV28	TRBJ1-2	.	CASTPTDFYGYTF	TGTGCCAGCACCCCGACGGATTTCTATGGCTACACCTTC
.	TRBV2	TRBJ2-7	.	CASRGQYYEQYF	TGTGCCAGCAGAGGACAGTACTACGAGCAGTACTTC
.	TRBV28	TRBJ2-7	.	CASSLPMGEDSYEQYF	TGTGCCAGCAGTCTCCCTATGGGGGAGGACTCCTACGAGCAGTACTTC
.	TRBV5-4	TRBJ2-7	.	CASSPTKGPPAGPEQYF	TGTGCCAGCAGCCCCACCAAGGGACCTCCCGCCGGCCCCGAGCAGTACTTC
TRBD2	TRBV29-1	TRBJ2-5	.	CSVEPTVLGLAGVRGRQETQYF	TGCAGCGTTGAACCAACCGTTTTAGGGCTAGCGGGAGTGAGGGGACGACAAGAGACCCAGTACTTC
TRBD2	TRBV10-3	TRBJ2-3	.	CAVCEAGGPDTQYF	TGTGCCGTCTGCGAAGCGGGAGGGCCAGATACGCAGTATTTT
.	TRBV4-2	TRBJ2-5	.	CASSQDSGFLETQYF	TGTGCCAGCAGCCAAGATTCAGGGTTCCTAGAGACCCAGTACTTC
.	TRBV5-1	TRBJ2-1	.	CASSLGGVGIAGDNEQFF	TGCGCCAGCAGCTTGGGTGGGGTAGGAATAGCCGGAGACAATGAGCAGTTCTTC
.	TRBV6-5	TRBJ2-7	.	CASSYGPGNVQYF	TGTGCCAGCAGTTACGGCCCAGGCAACGTGCAGTACTTC